This note documents a single T cell receptor beta chain sequence. The time point here: pretreatment peripheral blood. The study enrolled patients with locally advanced or metastatic urothelial carcinoma. These data come from a study of PD-L1 blockade in urothelial cancer. Germline V gene sequence: CDR1 MDHEN, CDR2 SYDVKM. V lost 8 bases to trimming and J lost 5 bases, with 6 bases between them. The CDR3 runs 10 residues. Some clones are missing from TCRdb's copy, which holds only in-frame ones; the method was immunoSEQ multiplex PCR. The top ten hold around 3.2% of the sample, which has about 130,000 clones, around 84% seen once.

The source of this sequence is a man in his fifties with urothelial cancer. V usage is TRBV28 and J usage is TRBJ2-5; D not certain. The sequencing here drew on PBMCs, taken around atezolizumab (anti-PD-L1) treatment. The DNA of the CDR3 is TGTGCCAGCTTTCGGGAGACCCAGTACTTC. Translated: CASFRETQYF.